These 23 T cell receptor beta chains were all obtained from the same sample, sequenced in a study of blood T cell repertoires in COVID-19. Profiling relied on immunoSEQ multiplex PCR, and the TCRdb table lists in-frame clones only, not all of them. The repertoire holds 110,000 or so clones, with roughly 88% as singletons. Input material: peripheral blood. Receptors originate from a human donor in a cohort sampled during active COVID-19.

A remark on this clone: Mismatch with germline at one junction end may stem from a read error. The V call is TRBV5-1, the J call TRBJ2-1, with D tentatively TRBD2 (6 bases). Germline CDR1 reads SGHRS; CDR2 reads YFSETQ. The CDR3 consists of 14 residues. CDR3 in DNA: TGCGCCACCAGCCTCGGGAGCTCCTACAATGAGCAGTTCTTC. Translated: CATSLGSSYNEQFF. Full variable domain (rest looked up from reference TRBV5-1 and TRBJ2-1): KAGVTQTPRYLIKTRGQQVTLSCSPISGHRSVSWYQQTPGQGLQFLFEYFSETQRNKGNFPGRFSGRQFSNSRSEMNVSTLELGDSALYLCATSLGSSYNEQFFGPGTRLTVL.

This clone has just one count. Written as DNA, the CDR3 is TGCGCCAGCAGCCAAGAAGGCCAGGGGGCAAATCAGCCCCAGCATTTT. It specifies CASSQEGQGANQPQHF. This chain uses TRBV4-1 with TRBJ1-5; 8 bases align to TRBD1. The germline CDR1 and CDR2 sequences are MGHRA and YSYEKL. J gave up 4 bases and V 0 bases, and 5 bases lay outside the gene matches. The CDR3 runs 16 residues.

The chain has TRBV6-5 and TRBJ1-4; D not resolved. The CDR3 is 13 amino acids. V was cut by 7 bases and J by 8 bases, with 14 bases left in between. Germline CDR1 is MNHEY and CDR2 is SVGAGI. The CDR3 nucleotides read TGTGCCAGCAACAGAGGGCGTGAGGAAAAACTGTTTTTT. Translating gives CASNRGREEKLFF.

This chain connects TRBV7-9 to TRBJ2-1; perhaps TRBD2 as D (5 bases). CDR3 size: 13 residues. Germline CDR1 SEHNR, CDR2 FQNEAQ (reference sequence). V dropped 5 bases and J dropped 5 bases, with 10 bases sitting between them. CDR3 in amino acids: CASSAGIHNEQFF. DNA of the CDR3: TGTGCCAGCAGCGCCGGGATTCACAATGAGCAGTTCTTC. Using reference TRBV7-9 and TRBJ2-1 for the parts outside the CDR3, the full variable domain is DTGVSQNPRHKITKRGQNVTFRCDPISEHNRLYWYRQTLGQGPEFLTYFQNEAQLEKSRLLSDRFSAERPKGSFSTLEIQRTEQGDSAMYLCASSAGIHNEQFFGPGTRLTVL.

The sample holds one count of this clone. V is TRBV7-6 and J is TRBJ2-7, with D perhaps matching TRBD1 (6 bases). From germline, CDR1 is SGHVS and CDR2 FNYEAQ. Trimming shortened V by 1 base and J by 2 bases, and 12 bases separated the two germline ends. This CDR3 is built from 15 residues. The CDR3 sequence is CASSLDVRGPYEQYF. In DNA form, the CDR3 reads TGTGCCAGCAGCTTAGATGTCAGGGGACCCTACGAGCAGTACTTC.

This chain uses TRBV7-9 with TRBJ1-1; tentative D call: TRBD1 (5 bases). Deletions cut 2 bases from V and 1 base from J, with 11 bases between. The length of the CDR3 is 15 residues. Germline V lookup: CDR1 SEHNR, CDR2 FQNEAQ (reference sequence). The CDR3 protein is CASSLLSRANTEAFF. As DNA, the CDR3 is TGTGCCAGCAGCTTACTGTCCAGGGCGAACACTGAAGCTTTCTTT.

The CDR3 protein is CASTPTGGAYLGELFF. The CDR3 nucleotides read TGTGCCAGCACCCCTACAGGGGGCGCTTATCTCGGGGAGCTGTTTTTT. This chain connects TRBV7-3 to TRBJ2-2; 9 nucleotides match TRBD1. Germline CDR1 is SGHTA and CDR2 is FQGTGA. The CDR3 is 16 amino acids. V shed 7 bases and J 7 bases; nucleotides not matched to a gene: 13.

The chain uses TRBV15 and TRBJ2-1, with D possibly being TRBD2 (5 bases). Trimming stripped 0 bases from V and 5 bases from J, with 14 bases between. CDR3 length equals 16 residues. Looked up from germline, CDR1 is LNHNV and CDR2 is YYDKDF (reference sequence). This CDR3 reads CATSRDRAGVDNEQFF. CDR3 nucleotides: TGTGCCACCAGCAGAGATCGGGCCGGGGTCGACAATGAGCAGTTCTTC.

In regard to this clone: Within the sample, other DNA sequences also encode this same CDR3. V usage is TRBV19 and J usage is TRBJ1-5, with a tentative D call TRBD1 (6 bases). The CDR3 contains 16 residues. V was pared by 3 bases and J by 7 bases, with 19 bases between. Germline V CDR1 and CDR2: LNHDA, SQIVND (reference sequence). DNA of the CDR3: TGTGCCAGTAGTATGGGGGTAAGGGGGGGTAGGCAGCCCCAGCATTTT. Protein product: CASSMGVRGGRQPQHF.

The chain carries TRBV5-6 and TRBJ2-1, with D maybe TRBD2 (6 bases). Between the trimmed V and J ends, which lost 5 bases and 2 bases, there was a span of 14 bases. From germline, CDR1 is SGHDT and CDR2 YYEEEE. The CDR3 runs 15 residues. The CDR3: CASSLGTQTYNEQFF. Here the CDR3 DNA reads TGTGCCAGCAGTCTCGGGACTCAGACCTACAATGAGCAGTTCTTC.

This clone was counted a single time. The V call is TRBV7-9, the J call TRBJ2-7; 8 bases map to TRBD1. The V and J ends lost 4 bases and 3 bases, in that order; junction bases with no gene match: 5. Per the germline V gene, CDR1 is SEHNR and CDR2 is FQNEAQ (reference sequence). This CDR3 spans 14 amino acids. CDR3 bases: TGTGCCAGCAGCTCGACAGGGGCTCTCTACGAGCAGTACTTC. Translated, it gives CASSSTGALYEQYF.

In this sample, this clone turned up once. The chain is built from TRBV18 and TRBJ1-1; 12 bases match TRBD1. Germline loops: CDR1 KGHSH, CDR2 LQKENI. Trimming removed 3 bases from V and 1 base from J; junction bases left unmatched: 9. This CDR3 comprises 18 residues. The DNA for the CDR3 is TGTGCCAGCTCACCCCGGGACAGGGGGCCGATATCGAACACTGAAGCTTTCTTT. Translated: CASSPRDRGPISNTEAFF.

The chain has TRBV29-1 and TRBJ1-1; D is undetermined. The CDR3 runs 12 residues. Deletions cut 4 bases from V and 6 bases from J, with 12 bases between. Germline CDR1 SQVTM, CDR2 ANQGSEA. CDR3 nucleotides: TGCAGCGTTGCCGATATTGGGCCTGAAGCTTTCTTT. Translation: CSVADIGPEAFF.

J is TRBJ2-5 and V is TRBV6-6; the match to TRBD2 covers 7 bases. V shed 7 bases, J shed 3 bases, and the junction held 11 bases outside the gene matches. This CDR3 contains 15 residues. CDR1 and CDR2 from the germline V gene are MNHNY and SVGAGI (reference sequence). This CDR3 reads CASTPRLGGEETQYF. The CDR3 DNA reads as TGTGCCAGCACCCCTCGTTTGGGGGGGGAAGAGACCCAGTACTTC.

In its sample, this clone was seen a few times. V and J are TRBV14 and TRBJ1-1; D unclear. V lost 1 base to trimming and J lost 5 bases, with 5 bases between them. The CDR3 has 12 residues. Germline V lookup: CDR1 SGHDN, CDR2 FVKESK. DNA for the CDR3: TGTGCCAGCAGCCAAGGACTGACTGAAGCTTTCTTT. This sequence encodes CASSQGLTEAFF.

This chain joins TRBV6-2 or TRBV6-3 and TRBJ2-5; no firm D call. This CDR3 has 15 residues. The V gene lost 8 bases and the J gene lost 2 bases, with 18 bases spanning the gap. Per germline, CDR1 MNHEY and CDR2 SVGEGT. In DNA form, the CDR3 reads TGTGCCAGCCGCCATCCCACGGGTCAACAAGAGACCCAGTACTTC. Protein: CASRHPTGQQETQYF.

The chain is built from TRBV6-2 or TRBV6-3 and TRBJ1-1, with 9 bases aligning to TRBD1. The CDR3 totals 15 residues. CDR1 MNHEY and CDR2 SVGEGT come from the germline V gene. Trimming cost V 4 bases and J 0 bases; bases outside gene matches: 3. As DNA, the CDR3 is TGTGCCAGCAGTTGGGACAGGGACTTGAACACTGAAGCTTTCTTT. Translating it yields CASSWDRDLNTEAFF.

The V call is TRBV5-1, the J call TRBJ2-2; D is uncertain. This CDR3 is 14 amino acids long. Per the germline V gene, CDR1 is SGHRS and CDR2 is YFSETQ. V was shortened by 5 bases and J by 3 bases, with 11 bases between the two germline ends. The chain's CDR3 is CASRLTPDTGELFF. CDR3 nucleotide sequence: TGCGCCAGCAGGTTGACTCCTGACACCGGGGAGCTGTTTTTT.

The chain uses TRBV2 and TRBJ1-2; 8 bases are shared with TRBD1. CDR3 length: 16 residues. Trimming removed 6 bases from V and 3 bases from J; junction bases left unmatched: 12. Germline assignment: CDR1 SNHLY and CDR2 FYNNEI. Here the CDR3 reads CASSPVGGQGYYGYTF. DNA for the CDR3: TGTGCCAGCAGCCCAGTGGGAGGACAGGGCTACTATGGCTACACCTTC.

The rearrangement links TRBV7-3 to TRBJ2-5; 7 positions match TRBD2. Germline V lookup: CDR1 SGHTA, CDR2 FQGTGA. There are 15 residues in the CDR3. J lost 4 bases, V lost 5 bases, and 10 bases had no gene match. DNA for the CDR3: TGTGCCAGCAGCCCCCGGACTAGTCCGCCAGAGACCCAGTACTTC. Translation gives CASSPRTSPPETQYF.

The genes are TRBV5-1 and TRBJ2-7; 7 nucleotides agree with TRBD1. CDR3 length: 15 amino acids. The J segment lost 5 bases and the V segment lost 0 bases, leaving 8 bases of the junction unmatched. CDR1 and CDR2 from the germline V gene are SGHRS and YFSETQ. The CDR3 reads CASSLEPGQVHEQYF. The CDR3 coding sequence is TGCGCCAGCAGCTTGGAACCCGGACAGGTCCACGAGCAGTACTTC.

CDR3 residues: CASSPLTGFSSYEQYF. CDR3 nucleotides: TGCGCCAGCAGCCCCCTGACAGGGTTCAGCTCCTACGAGCAGTACTTC. The chain links TRBV5-1 to TRBJ2-7; TRBD1 agrees at 7 bases. The germline CDR1 and CDR2 sequences are SGHRS and YFSETQ. The CDR3 extends over 16 amino acids. The V segment lost 4 bases and the J segment 0 bases; nucleotides outside the gene matches: 10.

V usage is TRBV19 and J usage is TRBJ1-2, with 7 bases matching TRBD1. Trimming cost V 4 bases and J 0 bases; bases outside gene matches: 2. Germline V gene data show CDR1 as LNHDA and CDR2 as SQIVND (reference sequence). This CDR3 contains 14 residues. In DNA form, the CDR3 reads TGTGCCAGTAGTAGACAGGGAGCTAACTATGGCTACACCTTC. This codes for CASSRQGANYGYTF.